Listed below are T cell receptor beta chains from one sample, sequenced in a study of blood T cell repertoires in COVID-19. Repertoires were generated with immunoSEQ multiplex PCR, while TCRdb's copy carries only in-frame clones and drops some. The data contain 270,000 or so clones, 70% to 90% of them singletons. Sequencing used peripheral blood. These receptors all come from a woman aged 25 to 45 with COVID-19, enrolled during active disease. The CDR3 runs from the conserved cysteine through the conserved F or W. Each record gives: clone size, CDR3 length, V gene, CDR3 protein. Not every row has a clone size; where given, it reads once, few, many or a size class.

clone_size: -
cdr3_length: 13
v_call: TRBV10-3
cdr3_aa: CAISDPVFYEQYF

clone_size: few
cdr3_length: 11
v_call: TRBV2
cdr3_aa: CASSLQETQYF

clone_size: once
cdr3_length: 15
v_call: TRBV5-4
cdr3_aa: CASSPQKTDTGELFF

clone_size: -
cdr3_length: 15
v_call: TRBV6-5
cdr3_aa: CASSYPAGDRVRAFF

clone_size: few
cdr3_length: 16
v_call: TRBV7-9
cdr3_aa: CASSLALGTRFYEQFF

clone_size: -
cdr3_length: 11
v_call: TRBV28
cdr3_aa: CASGGGYEQYF

clone_size: -
cdr3_length: 13
v_call: TRBV5-1
cdr3_aa: CASSLEGAQTQYF

clone_size: -
cdr3_length: 17
v_call: TRBV24-1
cdr3_aa: CATSDVGSGGLIHTQYF

clone_size: -
cdr3_length: 15
v_call: TRBV27
cdr3_aa: CASRISGGSTDTQYF

clone_size: -
cdr3_length: 14
v_call: TRBV3-1/TRBV3-2
cdr3_aa: CASSQASDSYGYTF

clone_size: -
cdr3_length: 10
v_call: TRBV11-2
cdr3_aa: CASSHYEQYF

clone_size: -
cdr3_length: 14
v_call: TRBV19
cdr3_aa: CASSTRDRIYGYTF

clone_size: -
cdr3_length: 20
v_call: TRBV5-5
cdr3_aa: CASSNQGAKVFRSSGNTIYF

clone_size: -
cdr3_length: 17
v_call: TRBV19
cdr3_aa: CASSSGTGGRGNQPQHF

clone_size: -
cdr3_length: 14
v_call: TRBV5-1
cdr3_aa: CASSPGQGNSPLHF

clone_size: -
cdr3_length: 14
v_call: TRBV28
cdr3_aa: CASSLAGETYEQYF

clone_size: -
cdr3_length: 13
v_call: TRBV10-3
cdr3_aa: CAISQQGNSPLHF

clone_size: -
cdr3_length: 18
v_call: TRBV27
cdr3_aa: CASSLVAGIAGGAYEQYF

clone_size: -
cdr3_length: 15
v_call: TRBV27
cdr3_aa: CASSLSGGANYEQYF

clone_size: -
cdr3_length: 14
v_call: TRBV7-9
cdr3_aa: CASSFIAGQETQYF

clone_size: -
cdr3_length: 18
v_call: TRBV10-2
cdr3_aa: CASSEWAGVVSSTDTQYF

clone_size: once
cdr3_length: 16
v_call: TRBV7-9
cdr3_aa: CASSYSSRALGYGYTF

clone_size: -
cdr3_length: 13
v_call: TRBV4-1
cdr3_aa: CASSLDRGNTIYF

clone_size: -
cdr3_length: 18
v_call: TRBV7-9
cdr3_aa: CASSFPGQGNPNTGELFF

clone_size: many
cdr3_length: 16
v_call: TRBV11-3
cdr3_aa: CASSSDLQGRNYGYTF

clone_size: -
cdr3_length: 16
v_call: TRBV28
cdr3_aa: CASSGNRDRGLYGYTF

clone_size: -
cdr3_length: 14
v_call: TRBV7-9
cdr3_aa: CASRRDTYSYEQYF

clone_size: -
cdr3_length: 16
v_call: TRBV7-9
cdr3_aa: CASSLVGRGHGNTIYF

clone_size: -
cdr3_length: 14
v_call: TRBV5-1
cdr3_aa: CASSPGTGSIEAFF

clone_size: many
cdr3_length: 13
v_call: TRBV5-4
cdr3_aa: CASSSSGTDTQYF

clone_size: -
cdr3_length: 14
v_call: TRBV18
cdr3_aa: CASSGQGGTDTQYF

clone_size: few
cdr3_length: 16
v_call: TRBV29-1
cdr3_aa: CSVGGQGPKLNTEAFF

clone_size: -
cdr3_length: 17
v_call: TRBV7-9
cdr3_aa: CASSPQLGGTLYNEQFF

clone_size: -
cdr3_length: 16
v_call: TRBV5-1
cdr3_aa: CASSSNRGAVYNEQFF

clone_size: -
cdr3_length: 12
v_call: TRBV30
cdr3_aa: CAWSHSTGELFF

clone_size: -
cdr3_length: 16
v_call: TRBV2
cdr3_aa: CASRQRDSNRGQPQHF

clone_size: once
cdr3_length: 13
v_call: TRBV11-1
cdr3_aa: CASLGPRGTEAFF

clone_size: -
cdr3_length: 12
v_call: TRBV3-1/TRBV3-2
cdr3_aa: CASSLRGYEQYF

clone_size: -
cdr3_length: 16
v_call: TRBV24-1
cdr3_aa: CATSDRTSGGDNEQFF

clone_size: -
cdr3_length: 15
v_call: TRBV6-5
cdr3_aa: CASSYSSPLSYEQYF

clone_size: -
cdr3_length: 14
v_call: TRBV19
cdr3_aa: CASSILAGGYEQYF

clone_size: -
cdr3_length: 14
v_call: TRBV19
cdr3_aa: CASSIRRGGETQYF

clone_size: -
cdr3_length: 12
v_call: TRBV7-6
cdr3_aa: CAGGGPYIEQFF

clone_size: -
cdr3_length: 13
v_call: TRBV4-1
cdr3_aa: CASSHSGNQPQHF

clone_size: once
cdr3_length: 14
v_call: TRBV27
cdr3_aa: CASRKPTASYEQYF

clone_size: -
cdr3_length: 15
v_call: TRBV4-2
cdr3_aa: CASSQEVVGNQPQHF

clone_size: -
cdr3_length: 13
v_call: TRBV6-6
cdr3_aa: CASSQPGLADPFF

clone_size: -
cdr3_length: 14
v_call: TRBV4-1
cdr3_aa: CASSLNPRVGELFF

clone_size: -
cdr3_length: 15
v_call: TRBV2
cdr3_aa: CASSLIPLSSYEQYF

clone_size: -
cdr3_length: 16
v_call: TRBV6-2/TRBV6-3
cdr3_aa: CASSLEGAGATDTQYF

clone_size: -
cdr3_length: 14
v_call: TRBV28
cdr3_aa: CASSRGGGMETQYF

clone_size: -
cdr3_length: 15
v_call: TRBV29-1
cdr3_aa: CSIPRRDRGFNEQFF

clone_size: -
cdr3_length: 17
v_call: TRBV4-1
cdr3_aa: CASSPAPTRSSYNEQFF